This TCR beta chain is from a study of blood T cells in healthy people across ages. Study-level findings and limits: Age brought a roughly linear fall in TCR beta diversity measured per million T cells.

This clonotype appeared a few times. The antigen is unknown. PCR was performed a second time for about 7 to 12 cycles using a sample-barcoded 5' primer and a J-beta primer mix. Each of the samples gave a minimum of 2.5 million paired-end reads that contained CDR3. TCRdb re-called the 5' RACE reads through MiXCR, storing one row per CDR3 protein. The sample yields roughly 700,000 distinct CDR3 sequences, over 45% seen once. V shed 6 bases, J shed 2 bases, and the junction held 4 bases outside the gene matches. This CDR3 is 15 amino acids long. Germline CDR1 reads MDHEN; CDR2 reads SYDVKM. The rearrangement uses TRBV28 and TRBJ2-3, with TRBD2 matching over 11 bases. The TCR sequence derives from a woman in her fifties or sixties in good health. Sequences were obtained from blood. The CDR3: CASRGTSGFTDTQYF. Here the CDR3 DNA reads TGTGCCAGCAGAGGGACTAGCGGATTCACAGATACGCAGTATTTT. Based on the CDR3 plus reference TRBV28 and TRBJ2-3, the full variable domain is DVKVTQSSRYLVKRTGEKVFLECVQDMDHENMFWYRQDPGLGLRLIYFSYDVKMKEKGDIPEGYSVSREKKERFSLILESASTNQTSMYLCASRGTSGFTDTQYFGPGTRLTVL.